These 25 T cell receptor beta chains came from one sample sequenced in a study of glioma-infiltrating T cells. TCR alpha and beta CDR3 regions were amplified from RNA using iRepertoire nested multiplex PCR. Each CDR3 protein is one row after TCRdb ran MiXCR on the multiplex PCR reads. The top ten clones hold around 12% of a sample with a few hundred thousand distinct CDR3 sequences, about 40% of them seen once. Input material: glioma tissue, nonneoplastic brain tissue, or PBMCs (not recorded which). The receptors derive from a human donor with low-grade glioma or glioblastoma, undergoing nonglioma brain surgery, or in good health (not recorded which).

Concerning this clonotype: A junction end diverges from the germline sequence, so it may reflect a read error. The V call is TRBV27, the J call TRBJ2-7, with 8 nucleotides matching TRBD1. Germline V gene lookup returns CDR1 MNHEY and CDR2 SMNVEV (reference sequence). The CDR3 has 15 residues. CDR3 coding DNA: TGTGCCAGCAGCTTATCGCAGGGGGCCCGCTACGAGCAGTACTTC. As protein: CASSLSQGARYEQYF.

The gene calls are TRBV28 and TRBJ2-2, with D uncertain. The germline V gene has CDR1 MDHEN and CDR2 SYDVKM. V lost 6 bases, J lost 6 bases, and 11 bases lay in between. This CDR3 has 13 residues. The CDR3: CASSPRAAGELFF. The CDR3 coding sequence is TGTGCCAGCAGCCCACGCGCGGCCGGGGAGCTGTTTTTT. Full variable domain (missing parts from reference TRBV28 and TRBJ2-2): DVKVTQSSRYLVKRTGEKVFLECVQDMDHENMFWYRQDPGLGLRLIYFSYDVKMKEKGDIPEGYSVSREKKERFSLILESASTNQTSMYLCASSPRAAGELFFGEGSRLTVL.

Remarks on this clonotype: A junction end diverges from the germline sequence, so it may reflect a read error. This rearrangement joins TRBV28 to TRBJ2-1; 9 bases are a match to TRBD2. CDR1 MDHEN and CDR2 SYDVKM come from the germline V gene. CDR3 length equals 16 residues. The DNA of the CDR3 is TGTGCCAGCACCCAGGGAGGGCGGGAGGGGTACAATAAGCAGTTCTTC. As protein: CASTQGGREGYNKQFF.

Written as DNA, the CDR3 is TGCAGTGCTAGAGATGGGGGGGTGGGTTCCTACGAGCAGTACTTC. As protein: CSARDGGVGSYEQYF. The rearrangement uses TRBV20-1 and TRBJ2-7; TRBD2 agrees at 7 bases. The V segment lost 0 bases and the J segment 1 base; nucleotides outside the gene matches: 6. Germline V lookup: CDR1 DFQATT, CDR2 SNEGSKA (reference sequence). The CDR3 has 15 amino acids.

This clonotype was observed a handful of times. The genes are TRBV28 and TRBJ2-5, with D possibly TRBD1 on 5 matching bases. Per germline, CDR1 MDHEN and CDR2 SYDVKM. V lost 1 base, J lost 2 bases, and 17 bases lay in between. This CDR3 is built from 17 residues. In DNA form, the CDR3 reads TGTGCCAGCAGTTTATACTCAGGGTTTGGTGGACAAGAGACCCAGTACTTC. Its translation: CASSLYSGFGGQETQYF.

This clonotype was counted many times. This rearrangement joins TRBV7-9 to TRBJ2-1; D is uncertain. The V and J ends lost 2 bases and 4 bases respectively, with 9 bases between them. Per germline, CDR1 SEHNR and CDR2 FQNEAQ (reference sequence). This CDR3 region has 14 residues. This CDR3 is CASSLTGVYNEQFF. CDR3 nucleotides: TGTGCCAGCAGCTTAACCGGAGTGTACAATGAGCAGTTCTTC.

This clonotype was seen ten or more times. This chain's CDR3 is CASSFHGANYGYTF. CDR3 DNA: TGTGCCAGCAGTTTTCACGGGGCTAACTATGGCTACACCTTC. The genes are TRBV6-1 and TRBJ1-2; D not certain. The V gene's germline CDR1 is MNHNS and CDR2 SASEGT. Trimming removed 5 bases at V and 0 bases at J, with 10 bases between. This CDR3 is built from 14 residues.

The DNA for the CDR3 is TGTGCCAGCAGCTTTAGAGGGGCAGGGGACTCCTTAACCTACAATGAGCAGTTCTTC. This gives the protein CASSFRGAGDSLTYNEQFF. The chain links TRBV6-1 to TRBJ2-1, with D possibly being TRBD1 or TRBD2 (6 bases each). The CDR3 loop spans 19 amino acids. CDR1 is MNHNS, CDR2 SASEGT, per germline. The V end lost 6 bases, the J end lost 2 bases, and 26 bases lay between the germline ends.

Concerning this clonotype itself: A much larger clone lies one base from this, so it may be a read error. Without the conserved terminal phenylalanine or tryptophan, this CDR3 likely stems from a read error. V usage is TRBV27 and J usage is TRBJ2-1; D is perhaps TRBD2 (6 bases). Germline V gene data show CDR1 as MNHEY and CDR2 as SMNVEV (reference sequence). V lost 4 bases and J 0 bases, leaving 13 bases between the germline ends. The CDR3 covers 16 residues. Here the CDR3 reads CASSSRDFSSYNEQFL. CDR3 nucleotides: TGTGCCAGCAGTTCCAGGGACTTTAGCTCCTACAATGAGCAGTTCCTC.

Comments on this clonotype: Given a much more abundant clone one base away, this may be a read error. The conserved phenylalanine or tryptophan is not found at the CDR3 terminus, so this likely reflects a read error. The chain links TRBV28 to TRBJ2-7; 7 bases align to TRBD1. Germline CDR1 is MDHEN and CDR2 is SYDVKM. There are 14 residues in the CDR3. Trimming cost V 8 bases and J 0 bases; bases outside gene matches: 7. CDR3 coding DNA: TGTGCCAGCTTCTCATGGACAGGCTCCTACGAGCAGTACCTC. Translated: CASFSWTGSYEQYL.

This clonotype was observed a single time. A much bigger clone sits one base away, suggesting this may be a read error. This CDR3 is missing its conserved last phenylalanine or tryptophan, likely due to a read error. The rearrangement links TRBV12-3 or TRBV12-4 to TRBJ2-3; D unresolved. This CDR3 comprises 12 residues. The V and J ends lost 5 bases and 3 bases respectively, with 6 bases between them. The CDR3 DNA follows: TGTGCCAGCAGTCTACCGACAGATACGCAGTATTCT. The encoded protein is CASSLPTDTQYS.

Concerning this clonotype itself: One end of the junction fails to match germline, which may point to a read error. The J gene is TRBJ1-4, the V gene TRBV7-9, with unresolved D. The CDR3 runs to 14 residues. Germline CDR1 SEHNR, CDR2 FQNEAQ (reference sequence). CDR3 loop: CASSHPVAHEKLFF. The CDR3 nucleotides are TGCGCCAGCAGCCACCCTGTGGCCCATGAAAAACTGTTTTTT.

This clonotype has only a few counts. The J gene is TRBJ1-1, the V gene TRBV7-9; unclear D gene. Germline CDR1 and CDR2: SEHNR and FQNEAQ (reference sequence). The CDR3 totals 13 residues. The germline V and J ends were trimmed by 4 bases and 5 bases, with 11 bases remaining between them. For the CDR3, the DNA is TGTGCCAGCAGCTCGGGGTGGGAAACTGAAGCTTTCTTT. Residues: CASSSGWETEAFF.

V usage is TRBV6-5 and J usage is TRBJ2-1; 7 bases line up with TRBD2. The ends lost 0 bases at V and 8 bases at J; junction bases unmatched: 10. Germline values: CDR1 MNHEY, CDR2 SVGAGI. The length of the CDR3 is 16 residues. The CDR3 sequence: CASSYSAGILTDEQFF. The CDR3 coding sequence is TGTGCCAGCAGTTACTCAGCGGGGATCCTAACGGATGAGCAGTTCTTC.

This clonotype appeared a few times. This chain joins TRBV7-2 and TRBJ2-7; 9 bases are a match to TRBD2. Germline loops: CDR1 SGHTA, CDR2 FQGNSA. This CDR3 has 16 amino acids. V was pared by 2 bases and J by 4 bases, with 9 bases of the junction left unmatched. The CDR3 reads CASSLFPSGILYEQYF. In nucleotides, the CDR3 is TGTGCCAGCAGCTTATTTCCTAGCGGGATACTTTACGAGCAGTACTTC.

Of note for this clonotype: A much bigger clone sits one base away, suggesting this may be a read error. The V call is TRBV20-1, the J call TRBJ1-1; 8 bases line up with TRBD1. Germline V gene sequence: CDR1 DFQATT, CDR2 SNEGSKA (reference sequence). The CDR3 is made up of 15 amino acids. The CDR3 loop reads CSGATGVAANAEAFF. Here the CDR3 DNA reads TGCAGTGGGGCGACAGGGGTCGCGGCGAACGCTGAAGCTTTCTTT.

Points on this clonotype: The junction differs from germline at one of its ends, possibly a read error. The chain is built from TRBV28 and TRBJ1-1; the match to TRBD1 covers 12 bases. Germline V gives CDR1 MDHEN, CDR2 SYDVKM. This CDR3 is 15 amino acids long. As DNA, the CDR3 is TGTGCCAGCAGTACCGGGACAGGGGGCTGGACTGAAGCTTCCTTT. Translation: CASSTGTGGWTEASF.

The chain uses TRBV20-1 and TRBJ2-1; 7 nucleotides align to TRBD2. J gave up 8 bases and V 3 bases, and 13 bases lay outside the gene matches. There are 15 residues in the CDR3. The germline gives CDR1 DFQATT, CDR2 SNEGSKA (reference sequence). The CDR3 DNA follows: TGCAGTGCTAGGGGTCGAGCGGGATTCTTCGATGAGCAGTTCTTC. Protein: CSARGRAGFFDEQFF.

The V and J genes are TRBV27 and TRBJ2-7, with 7 bases fitting TRBD1. This CDR3 has 15 residues. Per germline, CDR1 MNHEY and CDR2 SMNVEV (reference sequence). The ends lost 4 bases at V and 0 bases at J; junction bases unmatched: 6. CDR3: CASSSGTVGSYEQYF. DNA of the CDR3: TGTGCCAGCAGTTCCGGGACAGTTGGCTCCTACGAGCAGTACTTC.

On this clonotype itself: At one end the junction does not follow the germline gene, possibly because of a read error. The chain couples TRBV15 to TRBJ1-5; maybe TRBD1 (6 bases). Germline CDR1 and CDR2: LNHNV and YYDKDF (reference sequence). This CDR3 has 14 residues. The CDR3 sequence: CATSRDPGGQPRHF. CDR3 sequence (DNA): TGTGCCACCAGCAGAGATCCGGGGGGCCAGCCCCGGCATTTT.

This clonotype was observed a handful of times. The V gene is TRBV3-1, the J gene TRBJ1-5; 7 positions agree with TRBD1. CDR3 length equals 15 residues. V shed 4 bases and J 3 bases; nucleotides not matched to a gene: 6. Germline V gene sequence: CDR1 LGHDT, CDR2 YNNKEL (reference sequence). CDR3 sequence (DNA): TGTGCCAGCAGCCTTACAGGGGCTACCAATCAGCCCCAGCATTTT. It codes for CASSLTGATNQPQHF.

This clonotype was seen many times. The chain employs TRBV20-1 and TRBJ2-3, with 7 bases matching TRBD2. The ends lost 2 bases at V and 1 base at J; junction bases unmatched: 6. This CDR3 region has 15 residues. Germline lookup yields CDR1 DFQATT and CDR2 SNEGSKA (reference sequence). CDR3 sequence reads: CSARRGVAGTDTQYF. Written as DNA, the CDR3 is TGCAGTGCTAGACGGGGGGTAGCGGGCACAGATACGCAGTATTTT.

The V call is TRBV2, the J call TRBJ2-7; D unresolved. The germline CDR1 and CDR2 sequences are SNHLY and FYNNEI. There are 15 residues in the CDR3. V dropped 7 bases and J dropped 1 base, with 17 bases sitting between them. The CDR3 region is CASNQDGSYSYEQYF. The CDR3 DNA reads TGTGCCAGCAACCAAGATGGCAGCTATTCCTACGAGCAGTACTTC.

The chain recombines TRBV2 with TRBJ2-6, with D possibly TRBD2 on 5 matching bases. The CDR3 is 15 amino acids. Trimming removed 4 bases from V and 0 bases from J, with 7 bases in between. Germline-derived CDR1 and CDR2 are SNHLY and FYNNEI. DNA for the CDR3: TGTGCCAGCAGTGGGACTCACTCTGGGGCCAACGTCCTGACTTTC. Translating it yields CASSGTHSGANVLTF.

The V call is TRBV20-1, the J call TRBJ2-7, with TRBD2 matching 8 bases. The CDR3 has 15 residues. The germline V gene encodes CDR1 DFQATT and CDR2 SNEGSKA (reference sequence). The trim removed 5 bases at V and 3 bases at J, leaving 12 bases unmatched. For the CDR3, the DNA is TGCAGTGCTCCCCCAGGAGGTAGCGGGAACTACGAGCAGTACTTC. It yields the protein CSAPPGGSGNYEQYF.